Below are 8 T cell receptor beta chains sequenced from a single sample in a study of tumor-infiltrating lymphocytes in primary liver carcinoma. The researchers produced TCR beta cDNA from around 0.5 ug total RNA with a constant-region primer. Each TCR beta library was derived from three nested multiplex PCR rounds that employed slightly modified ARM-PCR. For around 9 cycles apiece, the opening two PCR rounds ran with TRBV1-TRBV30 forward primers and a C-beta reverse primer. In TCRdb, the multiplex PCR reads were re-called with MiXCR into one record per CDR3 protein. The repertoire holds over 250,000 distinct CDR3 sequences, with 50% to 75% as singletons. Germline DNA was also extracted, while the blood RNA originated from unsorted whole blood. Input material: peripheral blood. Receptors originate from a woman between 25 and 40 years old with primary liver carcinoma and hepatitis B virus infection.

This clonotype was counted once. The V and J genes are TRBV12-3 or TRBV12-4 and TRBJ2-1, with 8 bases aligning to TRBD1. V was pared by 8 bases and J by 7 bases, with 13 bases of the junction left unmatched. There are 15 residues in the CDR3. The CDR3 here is CASWKTGVKSNEQFF. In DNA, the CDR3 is TGTGCCAGCTGGAAGACAGGGGTAAAGAGTAATGAGCAGTTCTTC.

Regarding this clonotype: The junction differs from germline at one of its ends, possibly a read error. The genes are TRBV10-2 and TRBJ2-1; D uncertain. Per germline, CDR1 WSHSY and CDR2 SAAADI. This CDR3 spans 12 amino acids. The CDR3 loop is CASTNVYYGQLF. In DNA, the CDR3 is TGCGCCAGCACTAATGTCTACTATGGGCAGCTCTTC.

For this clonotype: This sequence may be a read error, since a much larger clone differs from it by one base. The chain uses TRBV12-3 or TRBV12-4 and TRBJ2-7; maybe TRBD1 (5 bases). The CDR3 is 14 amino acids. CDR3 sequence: CASSRRQGSFEQYF. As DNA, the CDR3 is TGTGCCAGCAGCCGACGTCAGGGTTCCTTCGAGCAGTACTTC.

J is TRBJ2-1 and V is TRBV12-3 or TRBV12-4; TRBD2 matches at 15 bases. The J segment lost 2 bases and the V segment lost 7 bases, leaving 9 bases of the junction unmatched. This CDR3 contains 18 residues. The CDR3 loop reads CASNPGTSGRYTYNEQFF. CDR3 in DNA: TGTGCCAGCAACCCCGGGACTAGCGGGAGGTACACCTACAATGAGCAGTTCTTC.

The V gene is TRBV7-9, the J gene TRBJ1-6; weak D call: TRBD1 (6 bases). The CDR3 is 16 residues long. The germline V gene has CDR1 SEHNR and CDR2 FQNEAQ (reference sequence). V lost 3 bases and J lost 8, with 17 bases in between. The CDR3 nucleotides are TGTGCCAGCAGCTTCGTTGTGGAACAGGGAGATTCACCCCTCCACTTT. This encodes CASSFVVEQGDSPLHF.

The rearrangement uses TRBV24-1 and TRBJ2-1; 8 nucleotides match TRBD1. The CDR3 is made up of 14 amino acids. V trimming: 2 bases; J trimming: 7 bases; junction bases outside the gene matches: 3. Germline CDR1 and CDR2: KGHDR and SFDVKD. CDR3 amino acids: CATSDSGQGNEQFF. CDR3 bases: TGTGCCACCAGTGATTCCGGACAGGGAAATGAGCAGTTCTTC.

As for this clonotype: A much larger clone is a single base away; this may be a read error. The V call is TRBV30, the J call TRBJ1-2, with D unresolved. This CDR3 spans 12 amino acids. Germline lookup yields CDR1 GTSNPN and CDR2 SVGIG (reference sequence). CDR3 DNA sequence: TGTGCCTGGAGTGTAATGGGCTATAGCTACACCTTC. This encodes CAWSVMGYSYTF.

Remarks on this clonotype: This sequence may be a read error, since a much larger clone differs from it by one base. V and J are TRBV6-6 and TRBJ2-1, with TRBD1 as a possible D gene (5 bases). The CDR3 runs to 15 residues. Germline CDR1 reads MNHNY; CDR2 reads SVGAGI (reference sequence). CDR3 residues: CASSAQEKRGRSNNF. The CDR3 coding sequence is TGTGCCAGCAGTGCCCAGGAAAAAAGGGGCAGGAGCAACAACTTC.